This passage covers 19 T cell receptor beta chains from one sample sequenced in a study of CD8 T cells in ankylosing spondylitis. Study results and limitations: Seemingly distinctive of ankylosing spondylitis blood was a TCR beta motif formed by eight highly homologous variants.

Their antigen targets remain unknown. One entry per CDR3 protein, called by TCRdb with MiXCR from the 5' RACE reads. This table has over 400,000 distinct CDR3 sequences, 25% to 30% appearing once. The sequenced material came from blood, either unsorted or a sorted T cell fraction (not recorded which). All receptors derive from a male donor with ankylosing spondylitis.

This chain links TRBV12-5 with TRBJ2-1; D is unresolved. The CDR3 length is 14 residues. Germline V gene sequence: CDR1 LGHNT, CDR2 FRNRAP. V dropped 7 bases and J dropped 0 bases, with 10 bases sitting between them. Here the CDR3 reads CASAPLSSYNEQFF. DNA for the CDR3: TGTGCTAGTGCGCCCTTAAGCTCCTACAATGAGCAGTTCTTC.

The V and J genes are TRBV5-6 and TRBJ1-4; 7 nucleotides align to TRBD1. Trimming at V came to 3 bases and at J to 8 bases, leaving 10 bases not matched to a gene. The CDR3 consists of 15 residues. CDR1 is SGHDT, CDR2 YYEEEE, per germline. CDR3 sequence: CASSSTGAAGEKLFF. In DNA form, the CDR3 reads TGTGCCAGCAGCTCCACAGGGGCGGCGGGGGAAAAACTGTTTTTT.

The chain has TRBV27 and TRBJ2-2, with 9 bases matching TRBD2. This CDR3 spans 13 amino acids. Unmatched junction bases numbered 3, after V lost 6 bases and J lost 7 bases. Germline V gene lookup returns CDR1 MNHEY and CDR2 SMNVEV (reference sequence). This CDR3 is CASRSGRNGELFF. The DNA of the CDR3 is TGTGCCAGCAGAAGCGGGAGGAACGGGGAGCTGTTTTTT.

The chain links TRBV7-2 to TRBJ2-3; 8 bases are shared with TRBD2. The V and J ends lost 5 bases and 4 bases, in that order; junction bases with no gene match: 11. CDR1 and CDR2 from the germline V gene are SGHTA and FQGNSA. CDR3 length equals 16 residues. The CDR3 nucleotides read TGTGCCAGCAGCCCCCCCGGGACTAGAAGTTCAGATACGCAGTATTTT. The encoded protein is CASSPPGTRSSDTQYF.

V usage is TRBV15 and J usage is TRBJ2-3, with 13 bases identical to TRBD2. This CDR3 region has 16 residues. V was clipped by 4 bases and J by 3 bases; unmatched bases: 4. Germline V lookup: CDR1 LNHNV, CDR2 YYDKDF (reference sequence). The CDR3 region is CATSTGLAGVTDTQYF. The CDR3 region has the DNA TGTGCCACCAGCACCGGACTAGCGGGAGTGACAGATACGCAGTATTTT. Full variable domain (missing parts from reference TRBV15 and TRBJ2-3): DAMVIQNPRYQVTQFGKPVTLSCSQTLNHNVMYWYQQKSSQAPKLLFHYYDKDFNNEADTPDNFQSRRPNTSFCFLDIRSPGLGDTAMYLCATSTGLAGVTDTQYFGPGTRLTVL.

The genes are TRBV5-5 and TRBJ2-3; D may match TRBD1 or TRBD2 (5 bases each). CDR1 is SGHKS and CDR2 is YYEKEE in the germline V gene (reference sequence). This CDR3 has 16 residues. The V gene lost 4 bases and the J gene lost 4 bases, with 19 bases spanning the gap. The DNA of the CDR3 is TGTGCCAGCAGCAACGCCGGGACGGTGGGGCCAGATACGCAGTATTTT. Its protein is CASSNAGTVGPDTQYF.

The chain couples TRBV20-1 to TRBJ2-1; 10 bases align to TRBD2. CDR3 length: 16 residues. From germline, CDR1 is DFQATT and CDR2 SNEGSKA (reference sequence). Losses at the gene ends were 5 bases for V and 7 bases for J; bases not matched to a gene: 14. CDR3 bases: TGCAGTGCTTTAGGAACTACTAGCGGGAACGAAAATGAGCAGTTCTTC. The encoded protein is CSALGTTSGNENEQFF.

The CDR3 coding sequence is TGTGCCAGCAGCCCTTGGAGGCAGGGGGCGGCGGATGAGCAGTTCTTC. Translated, it gives CASSPWRQGAADEQFF. The V gene is TRBV4-2, the J gene TRBJ2-1; 8 nucleotides line up with TRBD1. CDR1 and CDR2 from the germline V gene are LGHNA and YNFKEQ. The CDR3 length is 16 residues. V gave up 4 bases and J gave up 8 bases; unmatched junction bases: 13.

The genes are TRBV2 and TRBJ2-3; D possibly corresponds to TRBD1 (6 bases). The V end was cut by 2 bases, the J end by 4 bases, with 16 bases between. Per the germline V gene, CDR1 is SNHLY and CDR2 is FYNNEI. The CDR3 runs 16 residues. Here the CDR3 DNA reads TGTGCCAGCAGTGAATATGGGACATCCCCTGCAGATACGCAGTATTTT. Translated, it gives CASSEYGTSPADTQYF.

This clonotype was counted between two and nine times. The V gene is TRBV12-3 or TRBV12-4, the J gene TRBJ1-3; no definite D call. The ends were cut back, 6 bases at V and 0 bases at J, with 9 bases in the middle. This CDR3 has 14 residues. The CDR3 protein is CASSPPGSGNTIYF. In DNA form, the CDR3 reads TGTGCCAGCAGCCCTCCGGGCTCTGGAAACACCATATATTTT.

The J gene is TRBJ1-5, the V gene TRBV6-1; D unresolved. This CDR3 has 14 residues. Trimming took off 0 bases at V and 7 bases at J, with 10 bases between the two ends. Germline CDR1 and CDR2: MNHNS and SASEGT. The CDR3 nucleotides are TGTGCCAGCAGTGAAGCGCTGGGTTTACAGCCCCAGCATTTT. This sequence encodes CASSEALGLQPQHF.

This clonotype turned up a few times. This sequence joins TRBV4-1 and TRBJ1-5; D is unclear. Between the trimmed V and J ends, which lost 2 bases and 7 bases, there was a span of 12 bases. The CDR3 length is 14 residues. CDR1 and CDR2 (germline): MGHRA, YSYEKL. CDR3: CASSQSGPGQPQHF. The CDR3 region has the DNA TGCGCCAGCAGCCAAAGCGGTCCGGGGCAGCCCCAGCATTTT.

J is TRBJ2-3 and V is TRBV20-1; 11 positions agree with TRBD2. The CDR3 contains 15 residues. Germline V gene sequence: CDR1 DFQATT, CDR2 SNEGSKA (reference sequence). With V trimmed by 2 bases and J by 4 bases, 5 bases remained unmatched. CDR3 bases: TGCAGTGCTAGAAAGACTAGCGGGAATCCAGATACGCAGTATTTT. This gives the protein CSARKTSGNPDTQYF.

CDR3 in DNA: TGTGCCAGCAGCTTAGTCATACTCGCGGGAGAATCGTATTTT. Translation: CASSLVILAGESYF. The chain combines TRBV7-8 with TRBJ2-3; 7 nucleotides align to TRBD2. The ends lost 1 base at V and 14 bases at J; junction bases unmatched: 12. The CDR3 has 14 amino acids. Germline V lookup: CDR1 SGHVS, CDR2 FQNEAQ.

This clonotype was recorded a few times. The chain links TRBV12-3 or TRBV12-4 to TRBJ1-5; D is ambiguous. The length of the CDR3 is 14 residues. Between the trimmed V and J ends, which lost 2 bases and 5 bases, there was a span of 10 bases. The CDR3 region has the DNA TGTGCCAGCAGTTTATCCCAGGCCCATCAGCCCCAGCATTTT. This codes for CASSLSQAHQPQHF.

This rearrangement joins TRBV20-1 to TRBJ1-1, with D perhaps matching TRBD1 (6 bases). Germline V gene data show CDR1 as DFQATT and CDR2 as SNEGSKA (reference sequence). The CDR3 is 15 amino acids. Trimming removed 0 bases from V and 4 bases from J, with 15 bases in between. The CDR3 sequence: CSARDQGLRGTEAFF. DNA of the CDR3: TGCAGTGCTAGAGATCAGGGGCTTCGCGGCACTGAAGCTTTCTTT.

This clonotype occurred a few times. V usage is TRBV5-1 and J usage is TRBJ1-1, with 11 bases that match TRBD1. Germline V gives CDR1 SGHRS, CDR2 YFSETQ. The CDR3 totals 16 residues. V lost 4 bases and J lost 7; bases outside the gene matches: 12. The CDR3 DNA reads TGCGCCAGCAGCCGCCGGAGGACAGGGGGCGCGAATGAAGCTTTCTTT. Translated, it gives CASSRRRTGGANEAFF.

The CDR3 DNA sequence: TGTGCCAGCAGTCCGGACGGACCGAACACTGAAGCTTTCTTT. Translation gives CASSPDGPNTEAFF. The V gene is TRBV12-3 or TRBV12-4, the J gene TRBJ1-1; the D is unclear. Between the trimmed V and J ends, which lost 5 bases and 1 base, there was a span of 11 bases. CDR3 length equals 14 residues.

This clonotype turned up a few times. The V gene is TRBV20-1, the J gene TRBJ2-7, with 7 bases that match TRBD1. With 6 bases clipped from V and 3 bases from J, the junction kept 11 bases outside the gene matches. The CDR3 runs 14 residues. Germline V gives CDR1 DFQATT, CDR2 SNEGSKA (reference sequence). Written as DNA, the CDR3 is TGCAGTGCCGCCAGGGACAGCCGATACTACGAGCAGTACTTC. Its translation: CSAARDSRYYEQYF.